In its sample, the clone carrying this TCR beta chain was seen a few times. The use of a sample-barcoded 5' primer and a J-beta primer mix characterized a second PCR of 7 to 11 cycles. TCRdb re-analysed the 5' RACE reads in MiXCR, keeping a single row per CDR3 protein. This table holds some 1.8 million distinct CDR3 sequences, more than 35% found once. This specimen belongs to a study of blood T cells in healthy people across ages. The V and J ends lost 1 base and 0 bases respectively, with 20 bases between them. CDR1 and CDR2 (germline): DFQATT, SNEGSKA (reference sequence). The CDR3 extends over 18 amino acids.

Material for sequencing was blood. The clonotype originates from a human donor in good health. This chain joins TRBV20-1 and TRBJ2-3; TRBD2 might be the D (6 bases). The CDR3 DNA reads TGCAGTGCTAGAGTATTCGGCGGGGTCAGACTCAGCACAGATACGCAGTATTTT. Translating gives CSARVFGGVRLSTDTQYF.